One and the same sample provided the 26 T cell receptor beta chains below, sequenced in a study of blood T cell repertoires in COVID-19. Sequenced by immunoSEQ multiplex PCR; TCRdb stores in-frame clones only, minus some. The table shows some 130,000 clones, with approximately 88% occurring only once. The sequenced material came from peripheral blood. The receptors come from a man between 45 and 60 years old with acute or convalescent COVID-19.

J is TRBJ1-1 and V is TRBV2; D not certain. Trimming removed 7 bases at V and 3 bases at J, with 12 bases between. The CDR3 is made up of 13 amino acids. Germline lookup yields CDR1 SNHLY and CDR2 FYNNEI. CDR3 in DNA: TGTGCCAGCACGGGGTCAAGGCACACTGAAGCTTTCTTT. It is translated as CASTGSRHTEAFF.

The V and J genes are TRBV12-3 or TRBV12-4 and TRBJ2-1, with D unclear. V was pared by 3 bases and J by 6 bases, with 3 bases between. The CDR3 runs 11 residues. Written as DNA, the CDR3 is TGTGCCAGCAGTTTGAGCAATGAGCAGTTCTTC. Translation gives CASSLSNEQFF.

This chain connects TRBV6-2 or TRBV6-3 to TRBJ2-1; 10 bases are a match to TRBD2. Losses at the gene ends were 4 bases for V and 7 bases for J; bases not matched to a gene: 7. The CDR3 extends over 15 amino acids. Germline CDR1 and CDR2: MNHEY and SVGEGT. The chain's CDR3 is CASSFWLAGANEQFF. CDR3 DNA: TGTGCCAGCAGTTTTTGGCTAGCGGGAGCAAATGAGCAGTTCTTC.

A single count supports this clone. V gene TRBV6-6 combines with J gene TRBJ1-2; TRBD1 is a possible D gene (5 bases). The CDR3 is 13 residues long. The germline V gene encodes CDR1 MNHNY and CDR2 SVGAGI (reference sequence). The V end lost 5 bases, the J end lost 5 bases, and 12 bases lay between the germline ends. The CDR3 region has the DNA TGTGCCAGCAGTAGACAGAAAGAATATGGCTACACCTTC. Translating gives CASSRQKEYGYTF.

The chain carries TRBV29-1 and TRBJ2-1; TRBD1 might be the D (6 bases). V shed 8 bases and J shed 7 bases, with 15 bases lying between them. Germline assignment: CDR1 SQVTM and CDR2 ANQGSEA. The CDR3 loop spans 12 amino acids. Written as DNA, the CDR3 is TGCAGCACTCGGACAGCTGGAAATGAGCAGTTCTTC. It encodes CSTRTAGNEQFF.

This rearrangement joins TRBV14 to TRBJ2-1; no clear D gene. CDR3 length: 11 residues. The germline V gene encodes CDR1 SGHDN and CDR2 FVKESK. Deletions cut 4 bases from V and 6 bases from J, with 4 bases between. CDR3: CASSLRNEQFF. CDR3 bases: TGTGCCAGCAGCCTTCGCAATGAGCAGTTCTTC.

J is TRBJ2-5 and V is TRBV9, with D perhaps matching TRBD1 (5 bases). The germline CDR1 and CDR2 sequences are SGDLS and YYNGEE. The CDR3 contains 17 residues. V lost 3 bases, J lost 5 bases, and 23 bases lay in between. CDR3 residues: CASSATLRALIGETQYF. In DNA form, the CDR3 reads TGTGCCAGCAGCGCGACCCTCAGGGCTTTGATCGGGGAGACCCAGTACTTC.

The chain links TRBV7-2 to TRBJ2-3, with 8 bases aligning to TRBD1. From germline, CDR1 is SGHTA and CDR2 FQGNSA. The V and J ends lost 4 bases and 2 bases, in that order; junction bases with no gene match: 11. CDR3 length: 17 residues. The CDR3 bases are TGTGCCAGCAGCTCAGGGGGCGGCGGAGGGTACACAGATACGCAGTATTTT. Protein sequence: CASSSGGGGGYTDTQYF.

The sample holds a few counts of this clone. The chain has TRBV10-2 and TRBJ1-2; maybe TRBD1 (5 bases). The CDR3 runs to 12 residues. CDR1 WSHSY and CDR2 SAAADI come from the germline V gene. Trimming took off 10 bases at V and 4 bases at J, with 13 bases between the two ends. The CDR3 protein is CATGRDGYGYTF. The CDR3 nucleotides are TGCGCCACCGGGAGGGACGGCTATGGCTACACCTTC.

The J gene is TRBJ2-7, the V gene TRBV6-1; a possible D gene is TRBD2 (5 bases). CDR3 length: 15 residues. V was shortened by 1 base and J by 0 bases, with 10 bases between the two germline ends. Per the germline V gene, CDR1 is MNHNS and CDR2 is SASEGT. CDR3 sequence (DNA): TGTGCCAGCAGTGAAGGGCCGGGATACTCCTACGAGCAGTACTTC. Its protein is CASSEGPGYSYEQYF.

V and J are TRBV6-5 and TRBJ2-7; D gene uncertain. V lost 3 bases, J lost 1 base, and 10 bases lay in between. Germline CDR1 MNHEY, CDR2 SVGAGI. This CDR3 has 14 amino acids. CDR3 nucleotide sequence: TGTGCCAGCAGTTATCATGCCCTATCCTACGAGCAGTACTTC. Amino acids: CASSYHALSYEQYF.

This clone turned up a few times. V gene TRBV6-6 combines with J gene TRBJ2-7, with D maybe TRBD1 (6 bases). Trimming left V 7 bases short and J 5 bases short, with 9 bases between. This CDR3 spans 11 amino acids. The germline gives CDR1 MNHNY, CDR2 SVGAGI (reference sequence). The CDR3 region has the DNA TGTGCCAGCACCGACAGGAACGAGCAGTACTTC. It specifies CASTDRNEQYF.

This chain joins TRBV28 and TRBJ2-5; 13 bases agree with TRBD2. CDR3 length: 15 amino acids. Germline loops: CDR1 MDHEN, CDR2 SYDVKM. J lost 4 bases, V lost 5 bases, and 4 bases had no gene match. CDR3 sequence (DNA): TGTGCCAGCAGTCCGGGACTAGCGGGACGAGAGACCCAGTACTTC. Encoded protein: CASSPGLAGRETQYF.

The chain employs TRBV7-2 and TRBJ1-6; D is ambiguous. Trimming cost V 4 bases and J 7 bases, with 11 bases left between them. This CDR3 comprises 14 residues. Germline V gene lookup returns CDR1 SGHTA and CDR2 FQGNSA. The CDR3 DNA follows: TGTGCCAGCAGCTATAGATCGGGGAATTCACCCCTCCACTTT. Translated, it gives CASSYRSGNSPLHF. Variable domain in full (rest from reference TRBV7-2 and TRBJ1-6): GAGVSQSPSNKVTEKGKDVELRCDPISGHTALYWYRQSLGQGLEFLIYFQGNSAPDKSGLPSDRFSAERTGGSVSTLTIQRTQQEDSAVYLCASSYRSGNSPLHFGNGTRLTVT.

V usage is TRBV25-1 and J usage is TRBJ1-6, with TRBD1 identical over 12 bases. From germline, CDR1 is MGHDK and CDR2 SYGVNS. The CDR3 runs 14 residues. Trimming at V came to 6 bases and at J to 8 bases, leaving 2 bases not matched to a gene. The CDR3 region is CASRGQGADSPLHF. In DNA, the CDR3 is TGTGCCAGCAGGGGACAGGGGGCTGATTCACCCCTCCACTTT.

This rearrangement joins TRBV6-5 to TRBJ1-1; 10 bases are shared with TRBD1. The ends lost 6 bases at V and 5 bases at J; junction bases unmatched: 3. CDR1 is MNHEY and CDR2 is SVGAGI in the germline V gene. The CDR3 consists of 13 residues. Written as DNA, the CDR3 is TGTGCCAGCAGGGGACAGGGGAGAACTGAAGCTTTCTTT. Its protein product is CASRGQGRTEAFF.

The chain carries TRBV12-3 or TRBV12-4 and TRBJ2-1; TRBD2 agrees at 9 bases. The CDR3 extends over 13 amino acids. Germline trimming cut 8 bases from V and 7 bases from J; bases unmatched to any gene: 6. CDR3: CASAISGSNEQFF. For the CDR3, the DNA is TGTGCCAGCGCGATTAGCGGGAGTAATGAGCAGTTCTTC.

The chain links TRBV11-2 to TRBJ2-7; D perhaps matches TRBD2 (6 bases). V lost 4 bases and J 3 bases, leaving 19 bases between the germline ends. This CDR3 is built from 16 residues. The germline gives CDR1 SGHAT, CDR2 FQNNGV. This CDR3 is CASSSWGVRLIYEQYF. The CDR3 nucleotides are TGTGCCAGCAGCTCCTGGGGGGTCAGGCTCATCTACGAGCAGTACTTC.

This clone was recorded only once. The gene calls are TRBV18 and TRBJ1-1; D is uncertain. The germline V gene encodes CDR1 KGHSH and CDR2 LQKENI. The CDR3 contains 13 residues. V lost 9 bases and J lost 1, with 12 bases in between. The CDR3 region has the DNA TGTGCCAGTCTTTGGGCGTCGAACACTGAAGCTTTCTTT. Translating gives CASLWASNTEAFF.

This clone was detected once. The chain combines TRBV15 with TRBJ1-1; 12 nucleotides align to TRBD1. The germline CDR1 and CDR2 sequences are LNHNV and YYDKDF (reference sequence). V lost 0 bases, J lost 8 bases, and 4 bases stayed unmatched. The CDR3 has 15 residues. CDR3 loop: CATSRDRGQGAEAFF. The CDR3 nucleotides are TGTGCCACCAGCAGAGATCGGGGACAGGGGGCGGAAGCTTTCTTT.

DNA for the CDR3: TGTGCCAGCAGACAGACAGGAGCGAACTATGGCTACACCTTC. It is translated as CASRQTGANYGYTF. This chain joins TRBV9 and TRBJ1-2, with D maybe TRBD1 (6 bases). The germline CDR1 and CDR2 sequences are SGDLS and YYNGEE. The CDR3 runs 14 residues. V was cut by 5 bases and J by 2 bases, with 13 bases left in between.

J is TRBJ2-3 and V is TRBV5-1, with D possibly matching TRBD2 (5 bases). Germline-derived CDR1 and CDR2 are SGHRS and YFSETQ. The CDR3 loop spans 14 amino acids. Trimming removed 0 bases at V and 5 bases at J, with 10 bases between. The CDR3: CASSLEGVEDTQYF. The CDR3, as DNA: TGCGCCAGCAGCTTGGAGGGAGTTGAAGATACGCAGTATTTT.

V usage is TRBV3-1 (or the pseudogene TRBV3-2) and J usage is TRBJ2-5; the match to TRBD2 covers 8 bases. Looked up from germline, CDR1 is LGHDT and CDR2 is YNNKEL (reference sequence). This CDR3 is built from 14 residues. With 3 bases clipped from V and 1 base from J, the junction kept 1 base outside the gene matches. CDR3 sequence: CASSQRGAQETQYF. Here the CDR3 DNA reads TGTGCCAGCAGCCAGCGGGGGGCCCAAGAGACCCAGTACTTC.

The chain employs TRBV5-1 and TRBJ1-1; no clear D. Looked up from germline, CDR1 is SGHRS and CDR2 is YFSETQ. Trimming shortened V by 3 bases and J by 2 bases, and 8 bases separated the two germline ends. CDR3 length: 13 residues. CDR3 bases: TGCGCCAGCAGCTCAGTGGTTAACACTGAAGCTTTCTTT. Translation: CASSSVVNTEAFF. The full variable domain, rest sourced from reference TRBV5-1 and TRBJ1-1, is KAGVTQTPRYLIKTRGQQVTLSCSPISGHRSVSWYQQTPGQGLQFLFEYFSETQRNKGNFPGRFSGRQFSNSRSEMNVSTLELGDSALYLCASSSVVNTEAFFGQGTRLTVV.

The CDR3 is CASSTTYEQYF. The CDR3 DNA is TGTGCCAGCTCAACTACCTACGAGCAGTACTTC. The gene calls are TRBV18 and TRBJ2-7; D unresolved. The CDR3 sequence is 11 residues long. Deletions cut 5 bases from V and 2 bases from J, with 4 bases between. Germline loops: CDR1 KGHSH, CDR2 LQKENI.

The V gene is TRBV6-5, the J gene TRBJ2-7; D might be TRBD1 (6 bases). V lost 7 bases and J 3 bases, leaving 16 bases between the germline ends. The CDR3 totals 14 residues. In germline, CDR1 is MNHEY, CDR2 SVGAGI. In nucleotides, the CDR3 is TGTGCCAGCACCGCCCAGGGGTCCAACTACGAGCAGTACTTC. Residues: CASTAQGSNYEQYF.